These 21 T cell receptor beta chains share one sample of origin, sequenced in a study of shared clonotypes between healthy human individuals. The protocol was immunoSEQ multiplex PCR, while the TCRdb copy is restricted to in-frame clones and leaves out a portion. This sample yields hundreds of thousands of clones, of which about 96% are seen a single time; more than 0.085% belongs to the top ten. CD45RO-negative, CCR7-positively selected cells formed the naive CD8 fraction, excluding terminally differentiated effector memory CD45RA+ cells. Sequenced input: naive CD8+ T cells sorted from blood. Receptors were obtained from a woman aged 25 to 39 in good health.

In its sample, this clone was seen a few times. The chain links TRBV30 to TRBJ2-2, with D unclear. Germline values: CDR1 GTSNPN, CDR2 SVGIG (reference sequence). V was cut by 3 bases and J by 7 bases, with 6 bases left in between. The CDR3 totals 11 residues. The CDR3 coding sequence is TGTGCCTGGAGCGATAGCGGGGAGCTGTTTTTT. It yields the protein CAWSDSGELFF.

The rearrangement links TRBV27 to TRBJ2-3, with 9 bases aligning to TRBD1. V was pared by 3 bases and J by 0 bases, with 13 bases of the junction left unmatched. This CDR3 is built from 19 residues. Germline CDR1 is MNHEY and CDR2 is SMNVEV (reference sequence). The CDR3 DNA follows: TGTGCCAGCAGTTTGGGGCCGGGACAGGGCCAGACTAGCACAGATACGCAGTATTTT. Protein sequence: CASSLGPGQGQTSTDTQYF.

This chain joins TRBV28 and TRBJ1-2; maybe TRBD1 (5 bases). This CDR3 region has 17 residues. Germline-derived CDR1 and CDR2 are MDHEN and SYDVKM. Trimming left V 6 bases short and J 0 bases short, with 20 bases between. CDR3 bases: TGTGCCAGCAGGCGCAGCATGGGGGGGTCACCTAACTATGGCTACACCTTC. This encodes CASRRSMGGSPNYGYTF.

The chain is built from TRBV5-4 and TRBJ2-3; 8 bases map to TRBD1. The CDR3 extends over 12 amino acids. Germline V gives CDR1 SGHNT, CDR2 YYREEE (reference sequence). V shed 4 bases, J shed 6 bases, and the junction held 1 base outside the gene matches. CDR3 in DNA: TGTGCCAGCAGCGGGGACAGGGATACGCAGTATTTT. It is translated as CASSGDRDTQYF.

Of note for this clone: The junction departs from the called germline gene at one end, perhaps through a read error. J is TRBJ2-3 and V is TRBV7-8, with D hard to call. Germline V lookup: CDR1 SGHVS, CDR2 FQNEAQ. CDR3 length: 16 residues. This CDR3 is CASTLSRIASTDTQYF. The CDR3 nucleotides are TGTGCCAGCACCTTATCACGGATAGCAAGCACAGATACGCAGTATTTT.

The CDR3 region is CASSAGTVYEQYF. For the CDR3, the DNA is TGTGCCAGTAGTGCCGGGACAGTCTACGAGCAGTACTTC. The chain uses TRBV19 and TRBJ2-5, with TRBD1 matching 7 bases. Near its end, the DNA agrees better with TRBJ2-7, so the J call may be wrong. The germline CDR1 and CDR2 sequences are LNHDA and SQIVND (reference sequence). The CDR3 extends over 13 amino acids.

The rearrangement links TRBV9 to TRBJ2-7, with 7 bases identical to TRBD1. V shed 4 bases and J 6 bases; nucleotides not matched to a gene: 10. Germline CDR1 is SGDLS and CDR2 is YYNGEE. The CDR3 loop spans 14 amino acids. DNA of the CDR3: TGTGCCAGCAGCCCCGGTTCGACAGGGCCCGAGCAGTACTTC. Translating gives CASSPGSTGPEQYF.

The chain is built from TRBV27 and TRBJ2-7; maybe TRBD1 (6 bases). The ends were cut back, 8 bases at V and 1 base at J, with 15 bases in the middle. From germline, CDR1 is MNHEY and CDR2 SMNVEV (reference sequence). The CDR3 is 14 amino acids. DNA for the CDR3: TGTGCCAGCGCTTTCGGGACAAGGTCCTACGAGCAGTACTTC. It codes for CASAFGTRSYEQYF.

V is TRBV28 and J is TRBJ2-3, with 8 bases lining up with TRBD2. There are 15 residues in the CDR3. Germline CDR1 MDHEN, CDR2 SYDVKM. V shed 4 bases, J shed 2 bases, and the junction held 5 bases outside the gene matches. In nucleotides, the CDR3 is TGTGCCAGCAGTTGGACTAGCCGAACCACAGATACGCAGTATTTT. Its translation is CASSWTSRTTDTQYF. Based on the CDR3 plus reference TRBV28 and TRBJ2-3, the full variable domain is DVKVTQSSRYLVKRTGEKVFLECVQDMDHENMFWYRQDPGLGLRLIYFSYDVKMKEKGDIPEGYSVSREKKERFSLILESASTNQTSMYLCASSWTSRTTDTQYFGPGTRLTVL.

The chain combines TRBV11-2 with TRBJ2-2, with D possibly being TRBD2 (7 bases). CDR3 length: 16 amino acids. CDR1 is SGHAT, CDR2 FQNNGV, per germline. V shed 5 bases and J shed 5 bases, with 18 bases lying between them. The CDR3 region is CASSAPGGRSTGELFF. CDR3 coding DNA: TGTGCCAGCAGCGCCCCCGGGGGGCGGAGTACCGGGGAGCTGTTTTTT. Combining the CDR3 with reference TRBV11-2 and TRBJ2-2 gives the whole variable domain EAGVAQSPRYKIIEKRQSVAFWCNPISGHATLYWYQQILGQGPKLLIQFQNNGVVDDSQLPKDRFSAERLKGVDSTLKIQPAKLEDSAVYLCASSAPGGRSTGELFFGEGSRLTVL.

The rearrangement joins TRBV30 to TRBJ2-7; possible D gene TRBD1, 6 bases. The CDR3 contains 13 residues. Germline V gene lookup returns CDR1 GTSNPN and CDR2 SVGIG (reference sequence). V was trimmed by 0 bases and J by 2 bases, leaving 8 bases between them. DNA for the CDR3: TGTGCCTGGAGTGTGGGGGCGGCCTACGAGCAGTACTTC. It yields the protein CAWSVGAAYEQYF.

V and J are TRBV30 and TRBJ2-2; 7 nucleotides align to TRBD1. The CDR3 covers 16 residues. The trim removed 7 bases at V and 4 bases at J, leaving 15 bases unmatched. Germline V lookup: CDR1 GTSNPN, CDR2 SVGIG (reference sequence). The CDR3 loop reads CASDRLKARATGELFF. DNA for the CDR3: TGTGCCTCGGACAGGCTGAAAGCGCGGGCCACCGGGGAGCTGTTTTTT.

The chain links TRBV28 to TRBJ2-1; tentative D call: TRBD2 (6 bases). V lost 6 bases, J lost 7 bases, and 22 bases lay in between. The CDR3 consists of 16 residues. The germline gives CDR1 MDHEN, CDR2 SYDVKM. CDR3 in DNA: TGTGCCAGCAGGCCGCCGGGACTTATAACTGGGAATGAGCAGTTCTTC. Translated, it gives CASRPPGLITGNEQFF.

The rearrangement links TRBV7-2 to TRBJ2-4, with 8 nucleotides matching TRBD2. The V and J ends lost 4 bases and 2 bases, in that order; junction bases with no gene match: 4. CDR1 and CDR2 from the germline V gene are SGHTA and FQGNSA. The CDR3 runs to 15 residues. CDR3 in DNA: TGTGCCAGCAGCTCGATAGCGGGGACCAAAAACATTCAGTACTTC. Its protein is CASSSIAGTKNIQYF.

The chain uses TRBV9 and TRBJ2-2; 7 bases agree with TRBD1. V lost 4 bases and J lost 3; bases outside the gene matches: 6. The CDR3 runs to 15 residues. CDR1 and CDR2 (germline): SGDLS, YYNGEE. Here the CDR3 DNA reads TGTGCCAGCAGCCTCTTTGACAGGGACACCGGGGAGCTGTTTTTT. It codes for CASSLFDRDTGELFF.

This CDR3 reads CASSLVRGLVYGYTF. In nucleotides, the CDR3 is TGTGCCAGCAGTTTGGTCAGGGGGCTAGTCTATGGCTACACCTTC. This chain links TRBV27 with TRBJ1-2; 8 nucleotides line up with TRBD1. CDR3 length equals 15 residues. V was clipped by 3 bases and J by 4 bases; unmatched bases: 7. Germline-derived CDR1 and CDR2 are MNHEY and SMNVEV (reference sequence).

The J gene is TRBJ2-1, the V gene TRBV27; 13 bases agree with TRBD2. CDR3 length: 15 amino acids. The V gene end was trimmed by 5 bases and the J gene end by 8 bases; junction bases not matched to a gene: 6. The V gene's germline CDR1 is MNHEY and CDR2 SMNVEV (reference sequence). The CDR3 DNA is TGTGCCAGCAGTCAACTAGCGGGAGGGCCGCATGAGCAGTTCTTC. It is translated as CASSQLAGGPHEQFF.

The V call is TRBV10-1, the J call TRBJ2-5; no definite D call. From germline, CDR1 is WNHNN and CDR2 SYGVQD (reference sequence). This CDR3 has 13 residues. The germline V and J ends were trimmed by 2 bases and 4 bases, with 8 bases remaining between them. The CDR3 region has the DNA TGCGCCAGCAGTGAGATATTTGGAGAGACCCAGTACTTC. Protein product: CASSEIFGETQYF.

CDR3 bases: TGTGCCACTAGAGCGGGACAGGGGGAACCCATTGGAGAGACCCAGTACTTC. As protein: CATRAGQGEPIGETQYF. The chain joins TRBV15 to TRBJ2-5; TRBD1 agrees at 11 bases. The ends lost 9 bases at V and 4 bases at J; junction bases unmatched: 16. Germline assignment: CDR1 LNHNV and CDR2 YYDKDF (reference sequence). There are 17 residues in the CDR3.

The CDR3 sequence is CASSWTGTASYEQYF. For the CDR3, the DNA is TGTGCCAGCAGTTGGACCGGGACAGCCTCCTACGAGCAGTACTTC. V usage is TRBV28 and J usage is TRBJ2-7; 7 nucleotides align to TRBD1. This CDR3 contains 15 residues. V trimming: 4 bases; J trimming: 0 bases; junction bases outside the gene matches: 6. Germline-derived CDR1 and CDR2 are MDHEN and SYDVKM.

This chain links TRBV27 with TRBJ1-3, with a tentative D call TRBD1 (5 bases). Looked up from germline, CDR1 is MNHEY and CDR2 is SMNVEV (reference sequence). Trimming took off 2 bases at V and 0 bases at J, with 14 bases between the two ends. There are 17 residues in the CDR3. The CDR3 DNA reads as TGTGCCAGCAGTTTAGGCGGGGGACTGAGCTCTGGAAACACCATATATTTT. This encodes CASSLGGGLSSGNTIYF.